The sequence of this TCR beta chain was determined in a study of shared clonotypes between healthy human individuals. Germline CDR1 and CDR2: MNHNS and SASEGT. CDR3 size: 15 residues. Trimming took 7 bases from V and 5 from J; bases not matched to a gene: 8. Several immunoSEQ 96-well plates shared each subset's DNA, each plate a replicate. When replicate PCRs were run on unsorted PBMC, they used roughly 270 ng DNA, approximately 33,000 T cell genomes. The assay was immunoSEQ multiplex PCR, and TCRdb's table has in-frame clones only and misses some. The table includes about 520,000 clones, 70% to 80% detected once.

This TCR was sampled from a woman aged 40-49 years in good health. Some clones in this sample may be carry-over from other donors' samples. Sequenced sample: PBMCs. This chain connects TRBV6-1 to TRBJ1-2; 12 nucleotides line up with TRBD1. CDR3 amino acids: CASNPGTGGGYGYTF. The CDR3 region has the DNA TGTGCCAGCAATCCCGGGACAGGGGGCGGGTATGGCTACACCTTC.